These 15 T cell receptor beta chains were sequenced from one sample in a study of regulatory T cells in long-lasting Graves disease (dated by TCRdb to about 2021). Interpreted using the paper, the time point label stands for: persistent/refractory GD, antithyroid drugs over 5 years with positive TRAb. For both TCR sequencing and RNA sequencing, RNA was extracted from PBMCs in TRIzol. Receptor amplification or capture employed multiplex PCR. The instrument given in TCRdb is Illumina HiSeq 4000. CDR3 regions were amplified by Arm-PCR with iRepertoire HTBI primers to construct TCR beta libraries. The public reads were reprocessed in TCRdb via fastp at Q25 and MiXCR, keeping in-frame beta chains. Each CDR3 protein gets just one entry, which takes the most common genes and DNA from the rows behind it. The sample table shows roughly 400,000 distinct CDR3 sequences, and roughly a fifth are seen once. The top ten constitute around 15% of the sample.

Sequences were derived from peripheral blood mononuclear cells (PBMCs), sampled when the disease was refractory, from a patient treated with antithyroid drugs. The receptors come from a female donor with Graves disease.

This clonotype came up many times. The chain is built from TRBV7-9 and TRBJ1-1; D not certain. The CDR3 totals 14 residues. Germline V gene sequence: CDR1 SEHNR, CDR2 FQNEAQ (reference sequence). The V end lost 5 bases, the J end lost 2 bases, and 12 bases lay between the germline ends. The CDR3 protein is CASSKDGFNTEAFF. Written as DNA, the CDR3 is TGTGCCAGCAGCAAAGACGGTTTTAACACTGAAGCTTTCTTT.

This clonotype was counted ten times or more. The chain has TRBV6-1 and TRBJ1-5, with a possible D match to TRBD1 (5 bases). Germline CDR1 MNHNS, CDR2 SASEGT. V dropped 1 base and J dropped 5 bases, with 12 bases sitting between them. This CDR3 spans 15 amino acids. This chain's CDR3 is CASSEEGVGDQPQHF. The CDR3 region has the DNA TGTGCCAGCAGTGAAGAAGGGGTGGGGGATCAGCCCCAGCATTTT.

This clonotype was recorded at least ten times. The J gene is TRBJ2-7, the V gene TRBV28; D is possibly TRBD2 (6 bases). Germline lookup yields CDR1 MDHEN and CDR2 SYDVKM. This CDR3 contains 16 residues. V lost 5 bases and J lost 0, with 17 bases in between. The CDR3 coding sequence is TGTGCCAGCAGTCGACTAGACCGTCCCCTCTCCTACGAGCAGTACTTC. Encoded protein: CASSRLDRPLSYEQYF.

This clonotype was detected ten times or more. J is TRBJ2-7 and V is TRBV28, with D perhaps matching TRBD2 (6 bases). The CDR3 length is 15 residues. CDR1 is MDHEN and CDR2 is SYDVKM in the germline V gene. V lost 5 bases to trimming and J lost 0 bases, with 14 bases between them. Here the CDR3 DNA reads TGTGCCAGCAGTCCGGTTGGGGGGTTCTCCTACGAGCAGTACTTC. Protein: CASSPVGGFSYEQYF.

This clonotype was found a few times. The rearrangement links TRBV27 to TRBJ2-3, with 8 bases fitting TRBD2. Germline lookup yields CDR1 MNHEY and CDR2 SMNVEV (reference sequence). The CDR3 runs to 17 residues. The V gene end was trimmed by 6 bases and the J gene end by 3 bases; junction bases not matched to a gene: 14. For the CDR3, the DNA is TGTGCCAGCAGGCGCGGGGCCCCGGGACTAGGAACAGATACGCAGTATTTT. This codes for CASRRGAPGLGTDTQYF.

The count of this clonotype is one. This chain links TRBV27 with TRBJ2-3; 10 bases match TRBD2. The CDR3 runs to 13 residues. CDR1 and CDR2 (germline): MNHEY, SMNVEV (reference sequence). J lost 4 bases, V lost 7 bases, and 2 bases had no gene match. CDR3 sequence reads: CASKGLASDTQYF. DNA for the CDR3: TGTGCCAGCAAGGGACTAGCGTCAGATACGCAGTATTTT.

The sample holds many counts of this clonotype. The chain links TRBV28 to TRBJ1-1, with 9 bases that match TRBD1. V lost 2 bases and J lost 7; bases outside the gene matches: 11. Germline V CDR1 and CDR2: MDHEN, SYDVKM. This CDR3 is built from 16 residues. Here the CDR3 DNA reads TGTGCCAGCAGTTTAAATGGGGGACAGGGTGTCAGTGAAGCTTTCTTT. It yields the protein CASSLNGGQGVSEAFF.

This clonotype was recorded a few times. This chain uses TRBV24-1 with TRBJ2-3, with TRBD2 matching 14 bases. The V gene end was trimmed by 3 bases and the J gene end by 6 bases; junction bases not matched to a gene: 4. Looked up from germline, CDR1 is KGHDR and CDR2 is SFDVKD. The CDR3 has 16 amino acids. The CDR3 protein is CATSDRLAGGLDTQYF. The CDR3, as DNA: TGTGCCACCAGTGATCGACTAGCGGGAGGGCTTGATACGCAGTATTTT.

Remarks on this clonotype: Since a much larger clone is just one base distant, this may be a read error. The chain uses TRBV6-2 or TRBV6-3 and TRBJ2-7, with 9 positions matching TRBD1. J lost 4 bases, V lost 2 bases, and 9 bases had no gene match. The germline CDR1 and CDR2 sequences are MNHEY and SVGEGT. The CDR3 runs 16 residues. The CDR3 region is CASSYGSPGQGYEQYF. CDR3 bases: TGTGCCAGCAGTTACGGTTCCCCGGGACAGGGTTACGAGCAGTACTTC.

This clonotype was counted between two and nine times. The chain carries TRBV11-2 and TRBJ1-2, with 9 bases fitting TRBD1. Losses at the gene ends were 5 bases for V and 8 bases for J; bases not matched to a gene: 12. Germline-derived CDR1 and CDR2 are SGHAT and FQNNGV. The CDR3 contains 15 residues. The CDR3 DNA is TGTGCCAGCAGCCCCCCCGGACAGGGGTTGAAGGGCTACACCTTC. It yields the protein CASSPPGQGLKGYTF.

This clonotype was seen repeatedly, ten times or more. The chain recombines TRBV20-1 with TRBJ2-7; 10 bases align to TRBD2. The CDR3 sequence is 14 residues long. The ends lost 3 bases at V and 5 bases at J; junction bases unmatched: 7. CDR1 is DFQATT, CDR2 SNEGSKA, per germline (reference sequence). The CDR3: CSASKASGSHEQYF. The CDR3, as DNA: TGCAGTGCTAGTAAGGCTAGCGGGAGCCACGAGCAGTACTTC.

In its sample, this clonotype was seen many times. The chain combines TRBV12-3 or TRBV12-4 with TRBJ1-5; D remains unclear. V was shortened by 4 bases and J by 3 bases, with 10 bases between the two germline ends. The CDR3 is 14 residues long. CDR3 amino acids: CASSYWQTNQPQHF. The CDR3 coding sequence is TGTGCCAGCAGTTATTGGCAGACCAATCAGCCCCAGCATTTT.

This chain joins TRBV5-6 and TRBJ2-2, with D unresolved. The V end was cut by 6 bases, the J end by 0 bases, with 12 bases between. Germline V gene lookup returns CDR1 SGHDT and CDR2 YYEEEE. The CDR3 is 15 residues long. DNA of the CDR3: TGTGCCAGCACTCTGCTGGGTTCGAACACCGGGGAGCTGTTTTTT. Translation gives CASTLLGSNTGELFF.

The table lists this clonotype with a few counts. The V gene is TRBV28, the J gene TRBJ1-1, with 8 bases aligning to TRBD1. V lost 8 bases, J lost 2 bases, and 10 bases stayed unmatched. Germline V gives CDR1 MDHEN, CDR2 SYDVKM. The CDR3 length is 15 residues. CDR3 protein: CASGPAGQGNTEAFF. Written as DNA, the CDR3 is TGTGCCAGCGGCCCCGCCGGACAGGGTAACACTGAAGCTTTCTTT.

The chain uses TRBV27 and TRBJ1-5; 7 nucleotides align to TRBD1. The CDR3 totals 15 residues. Germline CDR1 and CDR2: MNHEY and SMNVEV (reference sequence). V was pared by 11 bases and J by 5 bases, with 15 bases of the junction left unmatched. The CDR3 DNA reads TGTGCCTCCGGGACAGCCACTAGAATTCATCAGCCCCAGCATTTT. It yields the protein CASGTATRIHQPQHF.